This entry is about one T cell receptor beta chain. This sample is drawn from a study of blood T cell repertoires in COVID-19. Sequencing was performed with immunoSEQ multiplex PCR; in TCRdb, only in-frame clones are kept and a portion is missing. The sample carries 200,000 or so clones, approximately 82% recorded once. The source material was peripheral blood. The receptor was derived from a human donor with acute or convalescent COVID-19. The donor label of this sample is uncertain.

The CDR3 spells CASSFQGVEFAEAFF. The CDR3 DNA follows: TGTGCCAGCTCATTTCAGGGGGTGGAATTCGCTGAAGCTTTCTTT. This chain links TRBV18 with TRBJ1-1; 7 nucleotides line up with TRBD1. Germline CDR1 reads KGHSH; CDR2 reads LQKENI. The V segment lost 5 bases and the J segment 6 bases; nucleotides outside the gene matches: 12. The CDR3 has 15 amino acids.